This TCR beta chain was identified during a study of T cell changes during pregnancy in multiple sclerosis. Germline CDR1 SGDLS, CDR2 YYNGEE. V lost 4 bases and J lost 6, with 13 bases in between. The CDR3 runs 14 residues. Only in-frame clones appear in the TCRdb table, and some are missing; sequencing was by immunoSEQ multiplex PCR. Of about 58,000 clones listed, 93% are singletons. V gene TRBV9 combines with J gene TRBJ2-2; possibly TRBD1 for D (6 bases). The clonotype originates from a female donor with multiple sclerosis, enrolled in a pregnancy study. The sample here was CD8+ T cells from peripheral blood mononuclear cells, taken in the second trimester of pregnancy. The CDR3 reads CASSPLQGAGELFF. CDR3 DNA sequence: TGTGCCAGCAGCCCACTACAGGGAGCCGGGGAGCTGTTTTTT.